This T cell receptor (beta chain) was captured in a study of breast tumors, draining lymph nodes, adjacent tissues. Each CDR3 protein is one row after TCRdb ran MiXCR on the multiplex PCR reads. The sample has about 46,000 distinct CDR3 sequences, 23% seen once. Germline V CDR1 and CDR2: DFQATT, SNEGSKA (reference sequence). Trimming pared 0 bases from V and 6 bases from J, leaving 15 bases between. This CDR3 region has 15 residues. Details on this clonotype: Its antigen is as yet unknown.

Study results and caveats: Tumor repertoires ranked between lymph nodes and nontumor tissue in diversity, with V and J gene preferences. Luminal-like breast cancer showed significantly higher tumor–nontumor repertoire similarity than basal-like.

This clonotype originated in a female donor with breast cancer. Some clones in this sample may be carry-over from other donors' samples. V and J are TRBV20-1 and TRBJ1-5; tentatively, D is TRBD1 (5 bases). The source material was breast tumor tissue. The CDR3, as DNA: TGCAGTGCTAGAGATGTGGCTGTCGGGGGTCAGCCCCAGCATTTT. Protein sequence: CSARDVAVGGQPQHF.